This TCR beta chain came from a study of monozygotic twins with inflammatory bowel disease. Template switching incorporated UMIs with a 6-nucleotide sample barcode. TCRdb reprocessed the 5' RACE reads and stores each CDR3 protein as one record, lacking DNA. In total, the table holds 150,000 or so distinct CDR3 sequences. Overall study findings and caveats: Patients with IBD had less TCRbeta diversity (inverse Simpson) than their healthy co-twins. Differences in immunosuppressive treatment may have been a source of added variability in patient repertoires.

With regard to this clonotype: The antigen is not known.

This TCR was recovered from a human donor with ulcerative colitis or Crohn's disease, or a healthy co-twin of an affected twin (not recorded which). The specimen was blood.

CDR3 amino acids: CASSYRAYNEQFF. The chain combines TRBV6-2 or TRBV6-3 with TRBJ2-1. This CDR3 region has 13 residues. Germline CDR1 reads MNHEY; CDR2 reads SVGEGT.